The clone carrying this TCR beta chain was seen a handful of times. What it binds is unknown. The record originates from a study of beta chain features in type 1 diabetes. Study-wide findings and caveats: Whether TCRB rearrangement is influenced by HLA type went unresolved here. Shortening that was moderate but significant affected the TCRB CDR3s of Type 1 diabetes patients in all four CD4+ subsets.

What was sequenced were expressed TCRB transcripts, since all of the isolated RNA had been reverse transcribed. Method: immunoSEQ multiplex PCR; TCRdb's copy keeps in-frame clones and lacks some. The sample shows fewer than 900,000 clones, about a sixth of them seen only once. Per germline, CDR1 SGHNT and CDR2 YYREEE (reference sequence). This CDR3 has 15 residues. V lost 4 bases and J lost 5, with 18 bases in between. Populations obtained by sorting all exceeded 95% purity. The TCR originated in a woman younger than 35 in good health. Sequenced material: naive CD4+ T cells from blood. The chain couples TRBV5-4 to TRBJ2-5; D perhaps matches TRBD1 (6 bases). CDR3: CASSVQGYREETQYF. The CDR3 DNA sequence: TGTGCCAGCAGCGTGCAGGGGTACCGCGAGGAGACCCAGTACTTC.